The clone carrying this T cell receptor beta chain was observed a handful of times. Its matching antigen is unknown. This sample was taken from a study of regulatory T cells in long-lasting Graves disease. Study conclusions and caveats: A limited number of samples was an acknowledged limitation.

Time point noted: newly diagnosed GD, antithyroid drugs for less than 3 months. Following extraction of RNA from PBMCs, that RNA was used to make the TCR library. The CDR3 consists of 14 residues. The ends were cut back, 8 bases at V and 5 bases at J, with 13 bases in the middle. Germline CDR1 is MNHEY and CDR2 is SVGEGT. With iRepertoire HTBI primers and Arm-PCR of CDR3 regions, TCR beta libraries were built. MiXCR, run by TCRdb on the multiplex PCR reads, gives a single entry per CDR3 protein. Of approximately 360,000 distinct CDR3 sequences in the sample, 10% to 15% were seen once. Separately, the same data were catalogued under a study of T cells in Graves' hyperthyroidism and ophthalmopathy.

The sequenced sample was peripheral blood mononuclear cells (PBMCs), obtained at new diagnosis, from a patient treated with antithyroid drugs. The chain is built from TRBV6-2 or TRBV6-3 and TRBJ1-6; unclear D gene. The TCR was taken from a woman younger than 30 with Graves disease. In DNA form, the CDR3 reads TGTGCCAGCTCCCGGAAGGGCGATAATTCACCCCTCCACTTT. Encoded protein: CASSRKGDNSPLHF.